Below, one TCR beta chain is given with its context. It has no known antigen specificity. No per-base quality is available; no much larger clone lies one base away. V loses 3 bases, J loses 0 bases, and the germline ends lie 12 bases apart. The CDR3 runs 15 residues from the cysteine to the phenylalanine. Only the CDR3 DNA is retained, 45 bases long and in frame from the first base. The CDR1 and CDR2 encoded by the germline V gene (reference sequence) are DFQATT and SNEGSKA. This entry is derived from a study of blood T cells in healthy people across ages (dated by TCRdb to the mid-2010s). About the full investigation: Template switching captured roughly one uniquely barcoded TCR beta cDNA molecule per two T cells in model experiments. The study measured age-related changes in TCR beta repertoire diversity using deep sequencing normalized with unique cDNA molecular identifiers. Four age groups were formed from the donors: young (average roughly 15 years), middle-aged (just under 40), aged (62) and long-lived (more than 75). To avoid experimental bias, donors of different ages were distributed randomly across sequencing lanes. Two additional independent replicas of 1 million unique cDNA reads from the same blood draw were analyzed for two donors (one aged 18 to 29 and one aged 80 or older).

What the study reported, not specific to this receptor: Total diversity estimates from one million sequenced T cells were considered lower bounds and underestimates. Because profiling used bulk unsorted PBMCs, naive and antigen-experienced compartments could not be compared conclusively. Observed TCR beta diversity per million T cells fell roughly linearly with age, and a significant reduction was already apparent by age roughly 40. The long-lived group showed more naive CD4+ T cells, fewer expanded clones and increased TCR diversity than the aged group, suggesting age selection. Observed TCR beta diversity correlated strongly with the percentage of naive T cells measured by flow cytometry. Donor CMV infection status was unknown, potentially confounding age-related changes in expanded clonotypes.

The donors were about 40 Caucasian individuals from Russia, aged roughly 6 to 95 years, who were systemically healthy. Each donor gave ten milliliters of peripheral blood, collected into EDTA-treated Vacutainer tubes. Ficoll-Paque density-gradient centrifugation was used to isolate PBMCs, with at least 7 million per sample. Total RNA was extracted from PBMCs with Trizol reagent, with at least 6 micrograms obtained per sample. For every donor, flow cytometry on a PBMC aliquot measured the percentage of naive CD45RAhigh/CD27high T cells. Libraries were constructed by 5' RACE. These reads were obtained on an Illumina HiSeq 2500. A second about 7 to 11 cycle PCR used a sample-barcoded 5' primer and a J-beta primer mix. Each TCR beta cDNA molecule received a unique molecular identifier from a template-switch 5' adaptor carrying 12 random nucleotides. Each sample yielded at least 3 million CDR3-containing paired-end reads. All of the RNA was converted into first-strand cDNA using the Mint cDNA synthesis kit, with a TRBC-specific oligonucleotide serving as the primer. Following uracil-DNA glycosylase treatment, a first 18-cycle PCR with universal primers M1SS and BC2_uni_R was performed on all cDNA. Concerning the study's data processing: Normalization of each sample was performed by random selection of 1 million high-quality reads, each carrying a distinct molecular identifier. Reads sharing molecular identifiers were discarded rather than binned into consensus sequences. CDR3 identification, clonotype clustering and error correction used MiTCR with a Q25 quality threshold and the strictest error-elimination algorithm. Lower-bound total TCR beta diversity was estimated with a nonparametric unseen species model using Euler transformation. The public reads were reanalyzed by TCRdb: fastp trimming at Q25, MiXCR alignment, in-frame beta chains only. Every distinct CDR3 protein forms one entry, paired with its most common genes and DNA. For this entry, the V and J calls and clone size follow TCRdb and not the study's own pipeline. A total of roughly 860,000 distinct CDR3 sequences appear in this sample, 60% to 80% of them only once. The ten largest clones represent roughly 26% of the sample.

This receptor was identified in a man aged 25 to 45 in good health. Sequencing input: blood. The receptor chain draws on TRBV20-1 and TRBJ1-5; confidence is insufficient to name the D gene. The CDR3 protein is CSAREEPYSNQPQHF. The DNA is as follows: TGCAGTGCTAGGGAAGAACCCTATAGCAATCAGCCCCAGCATTTT.